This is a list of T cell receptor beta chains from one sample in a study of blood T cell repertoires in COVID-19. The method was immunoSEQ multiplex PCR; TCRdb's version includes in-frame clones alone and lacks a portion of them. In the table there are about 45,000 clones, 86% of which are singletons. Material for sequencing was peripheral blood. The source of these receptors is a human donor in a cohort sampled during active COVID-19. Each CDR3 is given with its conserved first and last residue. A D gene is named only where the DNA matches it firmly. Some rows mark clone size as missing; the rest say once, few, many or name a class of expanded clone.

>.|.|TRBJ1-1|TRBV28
CASSPSGGGYTEAFF
TGTGCCAGCAGTCCCTCCGGGGGGGGGTATACTGAAGCTTTCTTT
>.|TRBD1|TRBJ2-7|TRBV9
CASSGRGQGGYEQYF
TGTGCCAGCAGCGGGCGGGGACAGGGAGGCTACGAGCAGTACTTC
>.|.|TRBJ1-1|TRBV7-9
CASSWGGLEAFF
TGTGCCAGCAGCTGGGGGGGCCTTGAAGCTTTCTTT
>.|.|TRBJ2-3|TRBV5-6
CASSFRVRGSDTQYF
TGTGCCAGCAGCTTTCGGGTCCGGGGATCAGATACGCAGTATTTT
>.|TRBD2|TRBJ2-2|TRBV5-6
CASSFSGANTGELFF
TGTGCCAGCAGCTTTAGCGGGGCGAACACCGGGGAGCTGTTTTTT
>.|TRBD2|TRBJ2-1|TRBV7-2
CASSPTGLAGGNEQFF
TGTGCCAGCAGCCCGACGGGACTAGCGGGGGGGAATGAGCAGTTCTTC
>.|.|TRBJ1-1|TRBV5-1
CASSFQGEETEAFF
TGCGCCAGCAGCTTCCAAGGGGAGGAAACTGAAGCTTTCTTT
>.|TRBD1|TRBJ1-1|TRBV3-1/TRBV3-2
CASSQDRQGRWRTEAFF
TGTGCCAGCAGCCAAGATAGACAGGGCCGTTGGAGGACTGAAGCTTTCTTT
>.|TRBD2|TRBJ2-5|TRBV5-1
CASSLASSTSGGTVLSQETQYF
TGCGCCAGCAGCTTGGCCTCATCGACTAGCGGGGGGACCGTTCTTTCTCAAGAGACCCAGTACTTC
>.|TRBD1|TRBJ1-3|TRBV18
CASSPGQGLENTIYF
TGTGCCAGCTCACCGGGACAGGGGCTCGAAAACACCATATATTTT
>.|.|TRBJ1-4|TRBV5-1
CASSLPTGDNEKLFF
TGCGCCAGCAGCCTACCGACAGGAGATAATGAAAAACTGTTTTTT
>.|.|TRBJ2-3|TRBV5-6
CASSLGSGVTTQYF
TGTGCCAGCAGCTTGGGGTCAGGGGTGACCACGCAGTATTTT
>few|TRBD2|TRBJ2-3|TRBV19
CASKEPSGGIGTDTQYF
TGTGCCAGTAAGGAGCCTAGCGGGGGAATTGGCACAGATACGCAGTATTTT
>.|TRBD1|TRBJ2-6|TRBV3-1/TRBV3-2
CASSRTTGSGANVLTF
TGTGCCAGCAGCCGAACGACAGGGTCTGGGGCCAACGTCCTGACTTTC
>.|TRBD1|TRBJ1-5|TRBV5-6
CASSLGGGNNQPQHF
TGTGCCAGCAGCTTGGGAGGGGGCAACAATCAGCCCCAGCATTTT
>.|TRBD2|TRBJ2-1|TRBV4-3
CASSQDRRTSGGPFF
TGCGCCAGCAGCCAAGATAGAAGGACTAGCGGGGGACCGTTCTTC
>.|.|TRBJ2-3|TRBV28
CASSLGDRSSGTDTQYF
TGTGCCAGCAGTCTCGGCGACAGGTCATCAGGCACAGATACGCAGTATTTT
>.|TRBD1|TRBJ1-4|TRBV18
CASSPRGQGNNEKLFF
TGTGCCAGCTCACCGAGAGGACAGGGCAATAATGAAAAACTGTTTTTT
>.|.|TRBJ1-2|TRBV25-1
CASSPGTNYGYTF
TGTGCCAGCAGTCCGGGGACTAACTATGGCTACACCTTC
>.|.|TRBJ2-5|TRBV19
CASSILFEETQYF
TGTGCCAGTAGTATACTATTCGAAGAGACCCAGTACTTC
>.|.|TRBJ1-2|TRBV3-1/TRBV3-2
CASSQGSGNRGYTF
TGTGCCAGCAGCCAAGGATCCGGGAATCGGGGCTACACCTTC
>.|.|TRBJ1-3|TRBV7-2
CASSSRQENTIYF
TGTGCCAGCAGCTCTAGACAGGAAAACACCATATATTTT
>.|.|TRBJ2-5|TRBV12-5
CASGLEPQETQYF
TGTGCTAGTGGTTTAGAGCCCCAAGAGACCCAGTACTTC
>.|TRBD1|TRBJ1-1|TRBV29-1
CSVVWDREAFF
TGCAGCGTTGTGTGGGACAGGGAAGCTTTCTTT
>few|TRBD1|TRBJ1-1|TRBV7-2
CASTPGPGQGEAFF
TGTGCCAGCACCCCCGGACCGGGACAGGGTGAAGCTTTCTTT